One sample yielded the 21 T cell receptor beta chains listed below, sequenced in a study of graft-versus-host responses after intestinal transplantation. Their antigen targets remain unknown. Data came from immunoSEQ multiplex PCR; TCRdb stores just in-frame clones and leaves some out. The table lists fewer than 85,000 clones, roughly 84% of them singletons. Material: unstimulated CD4+ T cells sorted from spleen or lymph node cells, obtained before transplant. The receptors stem from a human donor who was the organ donor for an intestinal transplant.

The chain uses TRBV5-6 and TRBJ1-4; D gene unclear. The germline CDR1 and CDR2 sequences are SGHDT and YYEEEE. CDR3 length: 15 residues. V was clipped by 0 bases and J by 8 bases, with 14 bases between them. The CDR3 nucleotides are TGTGCCAGCAGCTTGGCCGGGAGGGTAAAGGAAAAACTGTTTTTT. This encodes CASSLAGRVKEKLFF.

This chain links TRBV7-8 with TRBJ2-1; 7 bases line up with TRBD2. With 6 bases clipped from V and 6 bases from J, the junction kept 8 bases outside the gene matches. CDR1 and CDR2 (germline): SGHVS, FQNEAQ. The CDR3 is 14 residues long. CDR3 sequence: CASRGRAGRNEQFF. As DNA, the CDR3 is TGTGCCAGCAGGGGGAGGGCAGGGCGCAATGAGCAGTTCTTC.

The chain joins TRBV5-1 to TRBJ1-2; 7 positions match TRBD1. CDR1 and CDR2 from the germline V gene are SGHRS and YFSETQ. After removal of 0 bases from V and 2 bases from J, the junction contained 1 base not matched to a gene. The CDR3 is 14 residues long. CDR3 coding DNA: TGCGCCAGCAGCTTGGGGGACAGAAACTATGGCTACACCTTC. This codes for CASSLGDRNYGYTF.

This clone was counted once. Its ends do not fully match the called genes, so a read error is possible. The chain employs TRBV28 and TRBJ1-5; D perhaps matches TRBD1 (5 bases). Per germline, CDR1 MDHEN and CDR2 SYDVKM. This CDR3 contains 14 residues. CDR3 DNA sequence: TGTGCCAGCAGTTTCGGCGGCAGGGTCCAGCCCCAGCGTTTT. Translation: CASSFGGRVQPQRF.

The chain employs TRBV28 and TRBJ1-2; 9 bases are shared with TRBD1. With V trimmed by 3 bases and J by 4 bases, 6 bases remained unmatched. Germline V gives CDR1 MDHEN, CDR2 SYDVKM. The CDR3 contains 15 residues. DNA for the CDR3: TGTGCCAGCAGTTTGGGGGACAGGGCGGGCTATGGCTACACCTTC. It yields the protein CASSLGDRAGYGYTF.

The V call is TRBV30, the J call TRBJ1-2; 9 positions agree with TRBD1. CDR1 and CDR2 from the germline V gene are GTSNPN and SVGIG (reference sequence). With V trimmed by 2 bases and J by 8 bases, 6 bases remained unmatched. This CDR3 is 13 amino acids long. The CDR3 bases are TGTGCCTGGAGTCCCGGGACAGGGTCCGGCTACACCTTC. This translates into CAWSPGTGSGYTF. Complete variable domain (other parts from reference TRBV30 and TRBJ1-2): SQTIHQWPATLVQPVGSPLSLECTVEGTSNPNLYWYRQAAGRGLQLLFYSVGIGQISSEVPQNLSASRPQDRQFILSSKKLLLSDSGFYLCAWSPGTGSGYTFGSGTRLTVV.

The CDR3 reads CASSPRAGNEKLFF. The CDR3 DNA follows: TGTGCCAGCAGCCCGAGGGCTGGCAATGAAAAACTGTTTTTT. This rearrangement joins TRBV2 to TRBJ1-4; D gene unclear. This CDR3 region has 14 residues. The V gene lost 6 bases and the J gene lost 5 bases, with 13 bases spanning the gap. The germline CDR1 and CDR2 sequences are SNHLY and FYNNEI.

This CDR3 is CARSTGQGMNTEAFF. The CDR3 DNA reads TGTGCCAGAAGTACTGGACAGGGAATGAACACTGAAGCTTTCTTT. The genes are TRBV5-3 and TRBJ1-1; 8 bases line up with TRBD1. TRBV5-3 is designated an ORF whose function remains uncertain. V lost 5 bases to trimming and J lost 0 bases; unmatched junction nucleotides: 6. The CDR3 covers 15 residues.

This chain uses TRBV6-5 with TRBJ1-5; D gene uncertain. From germline, CDR1 is MNHEY and CDR2 SVGAGI. CDR3 length equals 13 residues. V lost 8 bases to trimming and J lost 6 bases, with 14 bases between them. Here the CDR3 reads CASSAVQGQPQHF. Written as DNA, the CDR3 is TGTGCCAGCTCTGCGGTCCAAGGTCAGCCCCAGCATTTT.

J is TRBJ1-6 and V is TRBV4-1; no firm D call. CDR1 and CDR2 (germline): MGHRA, YSYEKL. The germline V and J ends were trimmed by 1 base and 8 bases, with 15 bases remaining between them. The CDR3 covers 16 residues. CDR3: CASSQVSAVLDSPLHF. The CDR3 DNA sequence: TGCGCCAGCAGCCAAGTCTCCGCGGTTTTGGATTCACCCCTCCACTTT.

V gene TRBV28 combines with J gene TRBJ1-5; no definite D call. CDR3 size: 13 residues. With 3 bases removed from V and 4 bases from J, the gap between germline ends came to 7 bases. Germline loops: CDR1 MDHEN, CDR2 SYDVKM. CDR3 protein: CASSFGFNQPQHF. As DNA, the CDR3 is TGTGCCAGCAGTTTCGGGTTTAATCAGCCCCAGCATTTT.

The chain is built from TRBV28 and TRBJ2-7, with TRBD2 identical over 8 bases. The ends lost 3 bases at V and 4 bases at J; junction bases unmatched: 8. CDR3 length equals 15 residues. Germline CDR1 MDHEN, CDR2 SYDVKM. CDR3 in DNA: TGTGCCAGCAGTTTTCGATGGACTAGCCAATACGAGCAGTACGTC. Translation: CASSFRWTSQYEQYV.

The rearrangement links TRBV27 to TRBJ1-5, with 12 positions matching TRBD1. The CDR3 length is 13 residues. The germline V gene encodes CDR1 MNHEY and CDR2 SMNVEV (reference sequence). V dropped 5 bases and J dropped 10; count of bases not matched to a gene: 3. The CDR3 here is CASSGDRGRPQHF. The CDR3 nucleotides are TGTGCCAGCAGTGGGGACAGGGGGCGTCCCCAGCATTTT.

This rearrangement joins TRBV6-5 to TRBJ1-6; 9 nucleotides align to TRBD1. Germline CDR1 and CDR2: MNHEY and SVGAGI. The CDR3 covers 15 residues. Trimming cost V 4 bases and J 5 bases; bases outside gene matches: 3. The CDR3 bases are TGTGCCAGCAGTTCCGACAGGGGGGATAATTCACCCCTCCACTTT. Translating it yields CASSSDRGDNSPLHF.

V and J are TRBV5-1 and TRBJ1-1; D gene unclear. The CDR3 has 14 residues. CDR1 SGHRS and CDR2 YFSETQ come from the germline V gene. The V gene lost 2 bases and the J gene lost 4 bases, with 12 bases spanning the gap. Here the CDR3 reads CASSFSMVGTEAFF. CDR3 sequence (DNA): TGCGCCAGCAGCTTCTCTATGGTTGGCACTGAAGCTTTCTTT.

The rearrangement links TRBV5-1 to TRBJ2-3, with 11 nucleotides matching TRBD2. Germline values: CDR1 SGHRS, CDR2 YFSETQ. Losses at the gene ends were 1 base for V and 2 bases for J; bases not matched to a gene: 6. The length of the CDR3 is 17 residues. CDR3 in DNA: TGCGCCAGCAGCTTGCGGTCTAGCGGGGGGACCACAGATACGCAGTATTTT. Amino acid sequence: CASSLRSSGGTTDTQYF.

The genes are TRBV18 and TRBJ1-1, with D possibly being TRBD1 (6 bases). The germline V gene encodes CDR1 KGHSH and CDR2 LQKENI. The CDR3 consists of 14 residues. V lost 0 bases, J lost 4 bases, and 9 bases lay in between. The CDR3 sequence: CASSPPQGSTEAFF. DNA of the CDR3: TGTGCCAGCTCACCACCTCAGGGGAGCACTGAAGCTTTCTTT.

This clone occurred a few times. The chain employs TRBV6-5 and TRBJ2-5; weak D call: TRBD2 (5 bases). V was cut by 0 bases and J by 2 bases, with 13 bases left in between. The germline CDR1 and CDR2 sequences are MNHEY and SVGAGI. The CDR3 covers 16 residues. In nucleotides, the CDR3 is TGTGCCAGCAGTTACTCGTCCGGGTCGGGGCAAGAGACCCAGTACTTC. It is translated as CASSYSSGSGQETQYF.

This clone has just a few counts. This sequence joins TRBV27 and TRBJ2-3, with 12 bases identical to TRBD2. Germline CDR1 reads MNHEY; CDR2 reads SMNVEV (reference sequence). The CDR3 is 18 residues long. Unmatched junction bases numbered 14, after V lost 10 bases and J lost 0 bases. The CDR3 sequence is CAIPPLAGGPISTDTQYF. The CDR3 DNA reads as TGTGCCATCCCTCCACTAGCGGGGGGACCGATTAGCACAGATACGCAGTATTTT.

The chain links TRBV25-1 to TRBJ1-4; 11 nucleotides align to TRBD1. The CDR3 covers 16 residues. Germline V gene sequence: CDR1 MGHDK, CDR2 SYGVNS. Losses at the gene ends were 3 bases for V and 8 bases for J; bases not matched to a gene: 8. The CDR3 nucleotides are TGTGCCAGCAGTGACCCCGGACAGGGGGCAGGGGAAAAACTGTTTTTT. Translating gives CASSDPGQGAGEKLFF. Filled out from reference TRBV25-1 and TRBJ1-4, the complete variable domain reads EADIYQTPRYLVIGTGKKITLECSQTMGHDKMYWYQQDPGMELHLIHYSYGVNSTEKGDLSSESTVSRIRTEHFPLTLESARPSHTSQYLCASSDPGQGAGEKLFFGSGTQLSVL.

The V call is TRBV2, the J call TRBJ1-4; D remains ambiguous. V was pared by 1 base and J by 8 bases, with 11 bases between. Germline lookup yields CDR1 SNHLY and CDR2 FYNNEI. The CDR3 length is 14 residues. CDR3 in DNA: TGTGCCAGCAGTGAAGGCGGGCCAGTCGAAAAACTGTTTTTT. Its protein is CASSEGGPVEKLFF.